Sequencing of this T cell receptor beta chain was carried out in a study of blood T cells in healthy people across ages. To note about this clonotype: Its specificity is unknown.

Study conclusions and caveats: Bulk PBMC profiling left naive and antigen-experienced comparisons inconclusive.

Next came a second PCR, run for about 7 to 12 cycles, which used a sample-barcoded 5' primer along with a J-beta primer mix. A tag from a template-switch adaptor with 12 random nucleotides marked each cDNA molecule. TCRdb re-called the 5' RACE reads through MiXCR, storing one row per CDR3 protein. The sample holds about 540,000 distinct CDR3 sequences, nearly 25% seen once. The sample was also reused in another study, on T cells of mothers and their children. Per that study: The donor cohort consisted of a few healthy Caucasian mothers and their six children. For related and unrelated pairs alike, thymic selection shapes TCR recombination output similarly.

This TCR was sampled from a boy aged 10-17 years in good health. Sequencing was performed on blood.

In nucleotides, the CDR3 is TGTGCCAGCAGTTCCCTATTAGCAGGGACTAGCGGGAAAAGTTGGTACGGTGAGCAGTACTTC. Residues: CASSSLLAGTSGKSWYGEQYF. This rearrangement joins TRBV28 to TRBJ2-7, with 13 bases that match TRBD2. This CDR3 has 21 amino acids. CDR1 is MDHEN, CDR2 SYDVKM, per germline. With V trimmed by 4 bases and J by 7 bases, 25 bases remained unmatched.